Following are 5 T cell receptor beta chains from one sample sequenced in a study of blood T cell repertoires in COVID-19. Some clones are missing from TCRdb's copy, which holds only in-frame ones; the method was immunoSEQ multiplex PCR. Seen here are about 180,000 clones, around 80% observed once, and the top ten hold over 13%. The material sequenced was PBMCs or T cells enriched from blood (not recorded which). These receptors were obtained from a man in his sixties who had been exposed to COVID-19.

The chain couples TRBV27 to TRBJ2-3; D remains ambiguous. CDR1 MNHEY and CDR2 SMNVEV come from the germline V gene (reference sequence). The CDR3 sequence is 13 residues long. With 5 bases removed from V and 4 bases from J, the gap between germline ends came to 10 bases. In DNA, the CDR3 is TGTGCCAGCAGTCCCTCAACAGCAGATACGCAGTATTTT. Encoded protein: CASSPSTADTQYF.

The gene calls are TRBV5-4 and TRBJ2-7; TRBD2 matches at 11 bases. Germline values: CDR1 SGHNT, CDR2 YYREEE (reference sequence). V shed 4 bases, J shed 3 bases, and the junction held 3 bases outside the gene matches. The CDR3 loop spans 14 amino acids. The CDR3 nucleotides read TGTGCCAGCAGCCCGGGGACTAGCGGCTACGAGCAGTACTTC. As protein: CASSPGTSGYEQYF.

The V gene is TRBV11-2, the J gene TRBJ2-2; D is uncertain. This CDR3 has 14 amino acids. V lost 1 base and J lost 1, with 4 bases in between. CDR1 and CDR2 from the germline V gene are SGHAT and FQNNGV. The CDR3 bases are TGTGCCAGCAGCTTAGTCCGGAACACCGGGGAGCTGTTTTTT. Amino acids: CASSLVRNTGELFF.

The V call is TRBV29-1, the J call TRBJ2-1; TRBD2 agrees at 9 bases. The germline V gene encodes CDR1 SQVTM and CDR2 ANQGSEA. The CDR3 is 12 residues long. Losses at the gene ends were 0 bases for V and 14 bases for J; bases not matched to a gene: 5. The CDR3 DNA reads TGCAGCGTTGAAGATCTAGGGACTAGCAAGTTCTTC. As protein: CSVEDLGTSKFF.

The J gene is TRBJ1-2, the V gene TRBV11-3, with D perhaps TRBD1 (5 bases). From germline, CDR1 is SGHNT and CDR2 YENEEA. V dropped 2 bases and J dropped 7 bases, with 8 bases sitting between them. CDR3 length: 12 amino acids. The CDR3 DNA is TGTGCCAGCAGCTTACAGGGCGGTGGCTACACCTTC. Its translation is CASSLQGGGYTF. Together with reference TRBV11-3 and TRBJ1-2, the CDR3 gives the full variable domain: EAGVVQSPRYKIIEKKQPVAFWCNPISGHNTLYWYLQNLGQGPELLIRYENEEAVDDSQLPKDRFSAERLKGVDSTLKIQPAELGDSAVYLCASSLQGGGYTFGSGTRLTVV.